This TCR beta chain was identified in a study of blood T cell repertoires in COVID-19. Study-level background: The United States, Italy and Spain supplied acute and convalescent COVID-19 samples. The analysed material was cDNA or gDNA that came from T cells, B-cell-depleted T cells, or PBMCs.

Original handling: By means of reference gene primer amplification, nucleated cell counts were estimated. Some clones are missing from TCRdb's copy, which holds only in-frame ones; the method was immunoSEQ multiplex PCR. V, J and clone size derive from that table, while D and trimming were established from the DNA sequence. The sample records roughly 140,000 clones, roughly nine tenths being singletons. The origin of this receptor is a middle-aged woman with acute or convalescent COVID-19. The specimen sequenced was peripheral blood.

CDR3 amino acids: CASRDRGTEAFF. CDR3 sequence (DNA): TGTGCCAGCAGAGACAGGGGCACTGAAGCTTTCTTT. The chain recombines TRBV6-5 with TRBJ1-1; 8 bases match TRBD1. With V trimmed by 6 bases and J by 4 bases, 1 base remained unmatched. The CDR3 consists of 12 residues. CDR1 is MNHEY and CDR2 is SVGAGI in the germline V gene.